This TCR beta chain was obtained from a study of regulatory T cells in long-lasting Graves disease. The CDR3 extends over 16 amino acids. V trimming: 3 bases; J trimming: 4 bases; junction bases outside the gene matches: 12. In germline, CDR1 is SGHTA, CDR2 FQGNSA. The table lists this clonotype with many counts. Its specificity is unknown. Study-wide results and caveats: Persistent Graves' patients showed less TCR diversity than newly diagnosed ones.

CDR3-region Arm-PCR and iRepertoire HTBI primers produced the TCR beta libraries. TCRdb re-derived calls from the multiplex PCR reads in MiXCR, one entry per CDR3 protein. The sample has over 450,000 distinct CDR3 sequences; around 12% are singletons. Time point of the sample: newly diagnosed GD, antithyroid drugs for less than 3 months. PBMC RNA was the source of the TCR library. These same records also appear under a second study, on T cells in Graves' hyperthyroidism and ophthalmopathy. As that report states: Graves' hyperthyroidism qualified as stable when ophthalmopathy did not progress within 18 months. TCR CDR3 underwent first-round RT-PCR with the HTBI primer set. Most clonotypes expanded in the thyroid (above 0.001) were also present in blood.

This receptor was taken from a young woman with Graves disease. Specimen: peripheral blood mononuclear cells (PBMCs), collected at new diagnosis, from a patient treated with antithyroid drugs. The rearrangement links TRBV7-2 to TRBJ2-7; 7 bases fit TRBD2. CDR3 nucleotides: TGTGCCAGCAGCTTGGGACTACCCAGTGTCGCGTACGAGCAGTACTTC. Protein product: CASSLGLPSVAYEQYF.